These T cell receptor beta chains were read from a single sample in a study of OX40 agonist ivuxolimab in advanced cancers. Only in-frame clones appear in the TCRdb table, and some are missing; sequencing was by immunoSEQ multiplex PCR. The sample lists some 64,000 clones, about nine tenths occurring once. This specimen was CD4+ or CD8+ T cells sorted from blood, taken in a trial of the OX40 agonist ivuxolimab. These receptors all stem from an adult with an advanced solid tumor such as melanoma, head and neck, liver or kidney cancer. Each CDR3 is given with its conserved first and last residue.

V gene	J gene	CDR3 protein
TRBV2	TRBJ2-7	CASSLDKGLEQYF
TRBV10-3	TRBJ2-7	CAISENEYEQYF
TRBV5-6	TRBJ2-3	CASSLTLFTDTQYF
TRBV27	TRBJ1-6	CASSFRTGDPPLHF
TRBV10-2	TRBJ2-7	CASSELRVEQYF
TRBV19	TRBJ1-5	CASSIVLGIDNQPQHF
TRBV25-1	TRBJ2-1	CASSDLYWTGVLAEQFF
TRBV5-6	TRBJ1-1	CASSFRGRNTEAFF
TRBV6-5	TRBJ2-3	CASSYSYGTRDTQYF
TRBV25-1	TRBJ2-5	CASSEQREAGETQYF
TRBV28	TRBJ2-7	CASTPGGGGSYEQYF
TRBV21-1	TRBJ2-1	CASSKVYGTSGRAGGNEQFF
TRBV7-2	TRBJ2-7	CASSFERTYEQYF
TRBV29-1	TRBJ2-1	CSGVNSYNEQFF
TRBV18	TRBJ1-1	CASSPPRTGSHTEAFF
TRBV19	TRBJ1-5	CASKGGWQNQPQHF
TRBV5-1	TRBJ1-2	CASSLGTYGYTF
TRBV10-3	TRBJ2-7	CAIREGLAGPYEQYF
TRBV20-1	TRBJ2-1	CSAGGVGEQFF
TRBV4-1	TRBJ1-2	CASSRTDRVGGYTF
TRBV7-7	TRBJ2-2	CASSPFSRNTGELFF
TRBV28	TRBJ2-2	CASSLAGELFF
TRBV5-1	TRBJ2-2	CASSLQGGELFF
TRBV19	TRBJ2-5	CASSIVWAWGETQYF
TRBV9	TRBJ2-3	CASSVVGSGGDTQYF
TRBV7-6	TRBJ2-1	CASSLRPSRVEYNEQFF
TRBV5-1	TRBJ2-4	CASSAKDRGVAKNIQYF
TRBV18	TRBJ2-2	CASSPGLAGTGELFF
TRBV7-9	TRBJ1-1	CASSFQLTGNTEAFF
TRBV6-1	TRBJ1-1	CASSVTGGSRTEAFF
TRBV5-5	TRBJ1-5	CASSTEGSNQPQHF
TRBV5-1	TRBJ1-2	CASSYSVNYGYTF
TRBV4-1	TRBJ2-1	CASSQVSGAVDEQFF
TRBV15	TRBJ2-1	CATSRAGLAGNEQFF
TRBV6-5	TRBJ1-1	CASSYSSQGNTEAFF
TRBV18	TRBJ1-1	CASSPDLEDTEAFF
TRBV2	TRBJ2-5	CATSRDSQETQYF
TRBV6-6	TRBJ1-1	CASSSGVGAFF
TRBV9	TRBJ2-7	CASTPGGSSYEQYF
TRBV9	TRBJ2-3	CASSLDPNTDTQYF
TRBV15	TRBJ2-1	CATSQRDSYNEQFF
TRBV7-3	TRBJ2-1	CASRSSPSNNEQFF
TRBV18	TRBJ2-2	CASSPPTLAGVTGELFF
TRBV10-3	TRBJ2-1	CAISDPGTSWQFF
TRBV6-1	TRBJ2-5	CASSGPSGRSQETQYF
TRBV25-1	TRBJ2-7	CASSDPGTGVNEQYF
TRBV30	TRBJ2-2	CAWSVRAPGSGELFF
TRBV5-5	TRBJ2-3	CASSLNADTQYF
TRBV7-9	TRBJ1-3	CASSLTGNSGNTIYF
TRBV18	TRBJ1-3	CASSPKYGGTSGNTIYF
TRBV18	TRBJ1-1	CASSRTQGIMNTEAFF
TRBV15	TRBJ2-7	CATSRDFGWEQYF
TRBV5-6	TRBJ2-7	CASSFFRGEQYF
TRBV4-2	TRBJ2-2	CASSQLGGNTGELFF
TRBV28	TRBJ1-5	CASSLTGTFNQPQHF
TRBV29-1	TRBJ1-5	CSVGFGRAGSAQHF
TRBV6-1	TRBJ1-6	CASSDPYGDSAPLHF
TRBV19	TRBJ2-2	CASSESGGGYTGELFF
TRBV7-9	TRBJ1-2	CASSLGTGLNYGYTF
TRBV21-1	TRBJ2-4	CASSLGDLAKNIQYF